These T cell receptor beta chains were read from a single sample in a study of shared clonotypes between healthy human individuals. Here immunoSEQ multiplex PCR was the method, and the copy in TCRdb shows in-frame clones only, minus some. The table records about 2 million clones, roughly 95% of them present only once. Sequenced input: naive CD8+ T cells sorted from blood. The receptors shown here come from a young man in good health. The CDR3 runs from the conserved cysteine through the conserved F or W. Each record gives: CDR3 DNA, CDR3 protein, D gene, V gene, J gene, clone size. The D gene is left open where the match is weak. Size values are once, few and many counts, or a class for expanded clones, and some rows have none.

cdr3_nt: TGTGCCAGATATGGGGCGGAGGGTGGCTACACCTTC
cdr3_aa: CARYGAEGGYTF
d_call: -
v_call: TRBV2
j_call: TRBJ1-2
clone_size: -

cdr3_nt: TGTGCCAGCAGCTTACTAGCGGACACCGGGGAGCTGTTTTTT
cdr3_aa: CASSLLADTGELFF
d_call: TRBD2
v_call: TRBV5-6
j_call: TRBJ2-2
clone_size: once

cdr3_nt: TGCGCCAGCAGCTTGGCGGTGACAGGGGCGTACGAGCAGTACTTC
cdr3_aa: CASSLAVTGAYEQYF
d_call: TRBD1
v_call: TRBV5-1
j_call: TRBJ2-7
clone_size: -

cdr3_nt: TGCGCCAGCAGTGGAGGGGCCGAGCAGTACTTC
cdr3_aa: CASSGGAEQYF
d_call: -
v_call: TRBV10-2
j_call: TRBJ2-7
clone_size: -

cdr3_nt: TGTGCCAGCAGGATAACAGGGGAAGCCTATGGCTACACCTTC
cdr3_aa: CASRITGEAYGYTF
d_call: TRBD1
v_call: TRBV6-5
j_call: TRBJ1-2
clone_size: -

cdr3_nt: TGTGCCAGCAGCCGCCCGGGACACGACACAGATACGCAGTATTTT
cdr3_aa: CASSRPGHDTDTQYF
d_call: -
v_call: TRBV13
j_call: TRBJ2-3
clone_size: -

cdr3_nt: TGTGCCAGTAGCCTACAGGGTGGAGGCAATCAGCCCCAGCATTTT
cdr3_aa: CASSLQGGGNQPQHF
d_call: -
v_call: TRBV19
j_call: TRBJ1-5
clone_size: -

cdr3_nt: TGCAGCGCCCTACTTTGGGAAGAGACCCAGTACTTC
cdr3_aa: CSALLWEETQYF
d_call: -
v_call: TRBV29-1
j_call: TRBJ2-5
clone_size: -

cdr3_nt: TGTGCCAGCAGCATATCAGGGGACACCGGGGAGCTGTTTTTT
cdr3_aa: CASSISGDTGELFF
d_call: -
v_call: TRBV9
j_call: TRBJ2-2
clone_size: -

cdr3_nt: TGTGCCAGCAGTTCACCGGGACAGACTACCTACAATGAGCAGTTCTTC
cdr3_aa: CASSSPGQTTYNEQFF
d_call: TRBD1
v_call: TRBV6-5
j_call: TRBJ2-1
clone_size: -

cdr3_nt: TGTGCCAGCGTCGACCCCGTGAACACTGAAGCTTTCTTT
cdr3_aa: CASVDPVNTEAFF
d_call: -
v_call: TRBV19
j_call: TRBJ1-1
clone_size: -

cdr3_nt: TGTGCCAGCAGCGTAGAAGGTACAGCAATACATGAGCAGTTCTTC
cdr3_aa: CASSVEGTAIHEQFF
d_call: -
v_call: TRBV9
j_call: TRBJ2-1
clone_size: -

cdr3_nt: TGTGCCATCGGGGACGACAAGGGCTGGAGTGAGACCCAGTACTTC
cdr3_aa: CAIGDDKGWSETQYF
d_call: -
v_call: TRBV10-3
j_call: TRBJ2-5
clone_size: -

cdr3_nt: TGTGCCAGCAGTTCTGAACAGGGGAAAGTGAACACTGAAGCTTTCTTT
cdr3_aa: CASSSEQGKVNTEAFF
d_call: TRBD1
v_call: TRBV28
j_call: TRBJ1-1
clone_size: -

cdr3_nt: TGCGCCAGCAGCCAAGGAGCTACGCCTACCTACAATGAGCAGTTCTTC
cdr3_aa: CASSQGATPTYNEQFF
d_call: -
v_call: TRBV4-3
j_call: TRBJ2-1
clone_size: -

cdr3_nt: TGTGCCAGCAGCGCTGCCGGGACAGGGTTCAATGAGCAGTTCTTC
cdr3_aa: CASSAAGTGFNEQFF
d_call: TRBD1
v_call: TRBV9
j_call: TRBJ2-1
clone_size: -

cdr3_nt: TGCGCCAGCAGCCCAAACGTAGTACTCGAGCAGTACTTC
cdr3_aa: CASSPNVVLEQYF
d_call: -
v_call: TRBV4-1
j_call: TRBJ2-7
clone_size: once

cdr3_nt: TGTGCCAGCAGTTACGGGGGGGTCTACACCTTC
cdr3_aa: CASSYGGVYTF
d_call: -
v_call: TRBV6-5
j_call: TRBJ1-2
clone_size: -

cdr3_nt: TGTGCCAGCCGCGGAGGCGGTCTACCTTTGGAGACCCAGTACTTC
cdr3_aa: CASRGGGLPLETQYF
d_call: -
v_call: TRBV11-2
j_call: TRBJ2-5
clone_size: -

cdr3_nt: TGCGCCAGCAGCTTGGGCGCAGGGTCCTACGAGCAGTACTTC
cdr3_aa: CASSLGAGSYEQYF
d_call: -
v_call: TRBV5-1
j_call: TRBJ2-7
clone_size: -

cdr3_nt: TGTGCCAGCAGCTTAGTTTCCGGGGATCTCACTGAGCAGTTCTTC
cdr3_aa: CASSLVSGDLTEQFF
d_call: -
v_call: TRBV7-9
j_call: TRBJ2-1
clone_size: -

cdr3_nt: TGTGCCAGCAGCCCCCCCGGGGGGGACCTCTCTGGAAACACCATATATTTT
cdr3_aa: CASSPPGGDLSGNTIYF
d_call: -
v_call: TRBV7-9
j_call: TRBJ1-3
clone_size: few

cdr3_nt: TGTGCCAGCAGCCAAGGGGCGTACAATGAGCAGTTCTTC
cdr3_aa: CASSQGAYNEQFF
d_call: -
v_call: TRBV14
j_call: TRBJ2-1
clone_size: once

cdr3_nt: TGTGCCAGCAGCTGGGGACAGGGGCTGACCCTGAGCACTGAAGCTTTCTTT
cdr3_aa: CASSWGQGLTLSTEAFF
d_call: TRBD1
v_call: TRBV7-6
j_call: TRBJ1-1
clone_size: -

cdr3_nt: TGTGCCAGCAGTTTGGACCCCGATCCCGTTAACTATGGCTACACCTTC
cdr3_aa: CASSLDPDPVNYGYTF
d_call: -
v_call: TRBV27
j_call: TRBJ1-2
clone_size: -

cdr3_nt: TGTGCCAGCAGCGTCTGGGGGGGCCGAGGTACCGGGGAGCTGTTTTTT
cdr3_aa: CASSVWGGRGTGELFF
d_call: -
v_call: TRBV7-6
j_call: TRBJ2-2
clone_size: once

cdr3_nt: TGTGCCAGCAAGGGGGAGGATGAAAAACTGTTTTTT
cdr3_aa: CASKGEDEKLFF
d_call: -
v_call: TRBV6-1
j_call: TRBJ1-4
clone_size: -

cdr3_nt: TGTGCCAGCAGTGAATGGGACAGAGAAGAGACCCAGTACTTC
cdr3_aa: CASSEWDREETQYF
d_call: TRBD1
v_call: TRBV6-1
j_call: TRBJ2-5
clone_size: -

cdr3_nt: TGTGCCAGCAGTGATTGGGCGGACTATGGCTACACCTTC
cdr3_aa: CASSDWADYGYTF
d_call: -
v_call: TRBV9
j_call: TRBJ1-2
clone_size: -

cdr3_nt: TGTGCCACCAGCAGAACTACAGGGAATCAGCCCCAGCATTTT
cdr3_aa: CATSRTTGNQPQHF
d_call: -
v_call: TRBV15
j_call: TRBJ1-5
clone_size: -

cdr3_nt: TGTGCATGCAGCGGGAGTAACGGGGAGCTGTTTTTT
cdr3_aa: CACSGSNGELFF
d_call: TRBD2
v_call: TRBV15
j_call: TRBJ2-2
clone_size: once

cdr3_nt: TGTGCCAGCAGCGCAACGGGACAGGGGAACCACGAGCAGTACTTC
cdr3_aa: CASSATGQGNHEQYF
d_call: TRBD1
v_call: TRBV5-6
j_call: TRBJ2-7
clone_size: -

cdr3_nt: TGTGCCAGCAGTTTGGATTATGCACAGGGGGCGTCGGATGGCTACACCTTC
cdr3_aa: CASSLDYAQGASDGYTF
d_call: TRBD1
v_call: TRBV27
j_call: TRBJ1-2
clone_size: -

cdr3_nt: TGTGCCAGCAGACGTGACCAGAGCTCCTACAATGAGCAGTTCTTC
cdr3_aa: CASRRDQSSYNEQFF
d_call: -
v_call: TRBV28
j_call: TRBJ2-1
clone_size: -